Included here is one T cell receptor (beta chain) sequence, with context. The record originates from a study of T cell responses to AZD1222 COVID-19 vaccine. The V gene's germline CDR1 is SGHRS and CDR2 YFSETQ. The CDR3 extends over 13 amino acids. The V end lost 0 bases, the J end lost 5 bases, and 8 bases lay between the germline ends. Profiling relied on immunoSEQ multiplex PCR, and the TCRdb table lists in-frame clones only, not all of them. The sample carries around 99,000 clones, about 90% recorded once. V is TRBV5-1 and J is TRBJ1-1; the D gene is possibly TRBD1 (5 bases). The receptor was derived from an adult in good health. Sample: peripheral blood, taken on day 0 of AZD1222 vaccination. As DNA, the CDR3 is TGCGCCAGCAGCTTGGCGGCAGGGACTGAAGCTTTCTTT. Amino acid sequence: CASSLAAGTEAFF.